The sequence of this T cell receptor beta chain was determined in a study of beta chain features in type 1 diabetes. General study findings and limits: In type 1 diabetes patients, VDJ junctions had fewer insertions; deletions at these junctions were more frequent.

This clone appeared a few times. The antigen is undetermined. Each sorted population was over 95% pure. V gave up 2 bases and J gave up 6 bases; unmatched junction bases: 8. The CDR3 is 14 amino acids. The germline V gene has CDR1 SGHRS and CDR2 YFSETQ. Sequencing targeted expressed TCRB transcripts, as all isolated RNA had been reverse transcribed. The assay was immunoSEQ multiplex PCR, and TCRdb's table has in-frame clones only and misses some. The sample shows 240,000 or so clones, about 70% of them seen only once. Sequenced material: naive CD4+ T cells from blood. V usage is TRBV5-1 and J usage is TRBJ2-7; 7 bases line up with TRBD1. The sequence came from a man aged 25 to 45 in good health. The CDR3 DNA reads TGCGCCAGCAGCTTAGAAACAGGGGTTGGCGAGCAGTACTTC. This encodes CASSLETGVGEQYF.